The entry that follows covers one T cell receptor beta chain sequence. Its antigen is undetermined. These data are taken from a study of T cell responses to AZD1222 COVID-19 vaccine. Regarding the study as a whole: AZD1222 recipients seropositive at baseline numbered only five to seven. Breadth and depth of Spike-specific TCRs rose after two AZD1222 doses. Donors were mostly white British, more females; clonal diversity possibly underestimated. CD4 TCRs covered the whole spike, strongest at regions 160-218 and 743-854.

TCRdb's copy holds only in-frame clones and misses some; the assay was immunoSEQ multiplex PCR. The sample consists of roughly 160,000 clones, less than 95% of them appearing once. The sequenced sample was peripheral blood, obtained on day 0 of AZD1222 vaccination. This clonotype was sampled from an adult in good health.

CDR3 nucleotides: TGTGCCAGTAGTACCCTTGACGACAGCCGACGCTCTGGAAACACCATATATTTT. This sequence encodes CASSTLDDSRRSGNTIYF. The genes are TRBV19 and TRBJ1-3; D is perhaps TRBD1 (5 bases). Germline V gives CDR1 LNHDA, CDR2 SQIVND (reference sequence). V lost 4 bases and J lost 0, with 19 bases in between. This CDR3 is built from 18 residues.